Presented here are 27 T cell receptor beta chains from one specimen sequenced in a study of blood T cell repertoires in COVID-19 (dated by TCRdb to the early 2020s). Library preparation used the immunoSEQ multiplex PCR assay. TCRdb retrieved this table from immuneACCESS and kept in-frame rearrangements only. Not all clones are present; in checked studies, unresolved V genes account for under half, and no reason is known for the remainder. A total of under 300,000 clones appear in this sample, approximately 84% of them only once. The ten most abundant clones make up about 4% of the sample. The source material was peripheral blood. The receptors were sampled from a man aged 50-59 years with acute or convalescent COVID-19.

This chain connects TRBV18 to TRBJ1-2; 7 nucleotides align to TRBD1. After removal of 6 bases from V and 1 base from J, the junction contained 14 bases not matched to a gene. From germline, CDR1 is KGHSH and CDR2 LQKENI. The CDR3 is 17 residues long. The CDR3 sequence is CASSGPGTAGVNYGYTF. The CDR3 DNA sequence: TGTGCCAGCTCCGGGCCCGGGACAGCCGGAGTTAACTATGGCTACACCTTC.

This clone came up once. The genes are TRBV7-9 and TRBJ2-1; 12 nucleotides match TRBD2. Unmatched junction bases numbered 7, after V lost 2 bases and J lost 14 bases. Germline lookup yields CDR1 SEHNR and CDR2 FQNEAQ (reference sequence). CDR3 size: 14 residues. The CDR3 DNA sequence: TGTGCCAGCAGCTTAACGGCTAGCGGGAGGGATGAGTTCTTC. Protein: CASSLTASGRDEFF. The full variable domain, in which reference TRBV7-9 and TRBJ2-1 provide the parts outside the CDR3, is DTGVSQNPRHKITKRGQNVTFRCDPISEHNRLYWYRQTLGQGPEFLTYFQNEAQLEKSRLLSDRFSAERPKGSFSTLEIQRTEQGDSAMYLCASSLTASGRDEFFGPGTRLTVL.

This clone was seen a handful of times. V and J are TRBV3-1 (or the pseudogene TRBV3-2) and TRBJ2-1, with a tentative D call TRBD2 (5 bases). Germline V gene sequence: CDR1 LGHDT, CDR2 YNNKEL (reference sequence). The ends were cut back, 2 bases at V and 8 bases at J, with 13 bases in the middle. This CDR3 is built from 14 residues. CDR3 amino acids: CASSQSGSLDEQFF. CDR3 in DNA: TGTGCCAGCAGCCAATCGGGGAGTTTGGATGAGCAGTTCTTC.

The V and J genes are TRBV10-1 and TRBJ1-1, with 7 bases aligning to TRBD1. CDR1 is WNHNN, CDR2 SYGVQD, per germline (reference sequence). This CDR3 has 15 residues. With 2 bases clipped from V and 4 bases from J, the junction kept 7 bases outside the gene matches. The CDR3 here is CASSERQGSGTEAFF. CDR3 bases: TGCGCCAGCAGTGAGCGACAGGGTTCTGGCACTGAAGCTTTCTTT.

V gene TRBV4-2 combines with J gene TRBJ1-6; possible D gene TRBD1, 5 bases. The CDR3 is made up of 14 amino acids. Looked up from germline, CDR1 is LGHNA and CDR2 is YNFKEQ. V was pared by 0 bases and J by 8 bases, with 8 bases between. DNA of the CDR3: TGTGCCAGCAGCCAAGAAGGCAGGGATTCACCCCTCCACTTT. Amino acid sequence: CASSQEGRDSPLHF.

V usage is TRBV5-5 and J usage is TRBJ2-7, with a tentative D call TRBD2 (6 bases). From germline, CDR1 is SGHKS and CDR2 YYEKEE (reference sequence). The CDR3 extends over 14 amino acids. Trimming pared 1 base from V and 1 base from J, leaving 9 bases between. The CDR3 coding sequence is TGTGCCAGCAGCTTGCACGGGGGATCCTACGAGCAGTACTTC. Encoded protein: CASSLHGGSYEQYF.

The V and J genes are TRBV24-1 and TRBJ2-7; tentative D call: TRBD1 (5 bases). Trimming left V 2 bases short and J 0 bases short, with 7 bases between. Germline V gives CDR1 KGHDR, CDR2 SFDVKD. CDR3 length: 14 residues. CDR3 sequence reads: CATSDSGYSYEQYF. CDR3 DNA sequence: TGTGCCACCAGTGATTCAGGGTACTCCTACGAGCAGTACTTC.

This rearrangement joins TRBV18 to TRBJ1-2, with 7 bases aligning to TRBD1. The CDR3 spans 14 residues. V was pared by 6 bases and J by 5 bases, with 9 bases of the junction left unmatched. The germline gives CDR1 KGHSH, CDR2 LQKENI. The CDR3 spells CASSGDSSTYGYTF. CDR3 bases: TGTGCCAGCTCGGGGGACAGCTCCACTTATGGCTACACCTTC.

This chain uses TRBV24-1 with TRBJ2-2, with 10 bases that match TRBD2. This CDR3 is 17 amino acids long. Germline V gene sequence: CDR1 KGHDR, CDR2 SFDVKD. J lost 5 bases, V lost 2 bases, and 7 bases had no gene match. The CDR3 region is CATSDSRLAGGTGELFF. In nucleotides, the CDR3 is TGTGCCACCAGTGATTCGCGACTAGCGGGTGGGACCGGGGAGCTGTTTTTT.

The chain joins TRBV2 to TRBJ2-5, with 10 nucleotides matching TRBD2. Trimming cost V 0 bases and J 5 bases; bases outside gene matches: 9. Germline values: CDR1 SNHLY, CDR2 FYNNEI. The CDR3 sequence is 17 residues long. Written as DNA, the CDR3 is TGTGCCAGCAGTGAAGCTAGCGGGGGGCTGACAAGGGAGACCCAGTACTTC. Translated: CASSEASGGLTRETQYF.

This clone was seen more than once but under ten times. Other nucleotide sequences from this sample produce the same CDR3. The V call is TRBV2, the J call TRBJ1-1; 9 nucleotides align to TRBD1. With 5 bases clipped from V and 1 base from J, the junction kept 2 bases outside the gene matches. The CDR3 runs to 14 residues. Germline V gene data show CDR1 as SNHLY and CDR2 as FYNNEI. The CDR3 coding sequence is TGTGCCAGCAGTCGGGGACAGGGGAACACTGAAGCTTTCTTT. Protein sequence: CASSRGQGNTEAFF. The full variable domain, completed using reference TRBV2 and TRBJ1-1, is EPEVTQTPSHQVTQMGQEVILRCVPISNHLYFYWYRQILGQKVEFLVSFYNNEISEKSEIFDDQFSVERPDGSNFTLKIRSTKLEDSAMYFCASSRGQGNTEAFFGQGTRLTVV.

The chain uses TRBV6-5 and TRBJ1-1; D is perhaps TRBD1 (5 bases). Germline values: CDR1 MNHEY, CDR2 SVGAGI. V shed 7 bases and J shed 5 bases, with 11 bases lying between them. CDR3 length equals 12 residues. CDR3 region: CASTGRGTEAFF. CDR3 nucleotides: TGTGCCAGCACAGGGCGGGGGACTGAAGCTTTCTTT.

The chain uses TRBV2 and TRBJ1-1; no clear D. The CDR3 contains 15 residues. V shed 2 bases and J shed 11 bases, with 21 bases lying between them. CDR1 and CDR2 (germline): SNHLY, FYNNEI. The CDR3 loop is CASSETRNLASLAFF. The DNA of the CDR3 is TGTGCCAGCAGTGAAACGCGGAATCTCGCCAGTTTGGCTTTCTTT. The variable domain in full, with the rest retrieved from reference TRBV2 and TRBJ1-1, is EPEVTQTPSHQVTQMGQEVILRCVPISNHLYFYWYRQILGQKVEFLVSFYNNEISEKSEIFDDQFSVERPDGSNFTLKIRSTKLEDSAMYFCASSETRNLASLAFFGQGTRLTVV.

The V call is TRBV6-5, the J call TRBJ1-5; D is possibly TRBD1 (6 bases). The CDR3 is made up of 13 amino acids. V lost 10 bases to trimming and J lost 3 bases, with 13 bases between them. Germline CDR1 reads MNHEY; CDR2 reads SVGAGI. CDR3 in DNA: TGTGCCACCGGGGGGGGCCTCAATCAGCCCCAGCATTTT. Its translation is CATGGGLNQPQHF.

V is TRBV14 and J is TRBJ1-2; unclear D gene. V lost 0 bases to trimming and J lost 2 bases, with 10 bases between them. Germline assignment: CDR1 SGHDN and CDR2 FVKESK. The CDR3 has 15 residues. In DNA, the CDR3 is TGTGCCAGCAGCCAAGATATGCCAGAAAACTATGGCTACACCTTC. It translates to CASSQDMPENYGYTF.

The genes are TRBV12-3 or TRBV12-4 and TRBJ2-1; TRBD2 is a possible D gene (5 bases). The CDR3 is made up of 11 amino acids. V was shortened by 2 bases and J by 15 bases, with 11 bases between the two germline ends. The CDR3 sequence is CASSLSGKGFF. DNA for the CDR3: TGTGCCAGCAGTTTATCCGGGAAGGGGTTCTTC.

J is TRBJ1-2 and V is TRBV5-1; no clear D. There are 13 residues in the CDR3. Trimming removed 0 bases at V and 3 bases at J, with 6 bases between. Germline V gene lookup returns CDR1 SGHRS and CDR2 YFSETQ. The CDR3: CASSLVQDYGYTF. The CDR3 DNA follows: TGCGCCAGCAGCTTGGTTCAGGACTATGGCTACACCTTC. The full variable domain, completed using reference TRBV5-1 and TRBJ1-2, is KAGVTQTPRYLIKTRGQQVTLSCSPISGHRSVSWYQQTPGQGLQFLFEYFSETQRNKGNFPGRFSGRQFSNSRSEMNVSTLELGDSALYLCASSLVQDYGYTFGSGTRLTVV.

The chain employs TRBV10-3 and TRBJ1-3; D not resolved. CDR3 length equals 16 residues. Germline lookup yields CDR1 ENHRY and CDR2 SYGVKD. V lost 3 bases to trimming and J lost 0 bases, with 12 bases between them. CDR3 amino acids: CAISEGSGGSGNTIYF. CDR3 coding DNA: TGTGCCATCAGTGAAGGATCCGGAGGCTCTGGAAACACCATATATTTT.

This clone has more than one count but fewer than ten. This chain connects TRBV19 to TRBJ1-1, with 8 positions matching TRBD1. Germline lookup yields CDR1 LNHDA and CDR2 SQIVND (reference sequence). This CDR3 comprises 14 residues. With 5 bases clipped from V and 0 bases from J, the junction kept 2 bases outside the gene matches. CDR3: CASSDRGMNTEAFF. The CDR3 nucleotides are TGTGCCAGTAGTGACAGGGGCATGAACACTGAAGCTTTCTTT. The complete variable domain, with remaining parts taken from reference TRBV19 and TRBJ1-1, reads DGGITQSPKYLFRKEGQNVTLSCEQNLNHDAMYWYRQDPGQGLRLIYYSQIVNDFQKGDIAEGYSVSREKKESFPLTVTSAQKNPTAFYLCASSDRGMNTEAFFGQGTRLTVV.

This clone was seen once. The chain uses TRBV6-5 and TRBJ1-3, with unresolved D. Trimming took off 8 bases at V and 4 bases at J, with 9 bases between the two ends. The CDR3 has 12 amino acids. From germline, CDR1 is MNHEY and CDR2 SVGAGI. The CDR3 here is CASVRGGNTIYF. CDR3 DNA sequence: TGTGCCAGCGTTCGAGGGGGAAACACCATATATTTT.

The rearrangement joins TRBV3-1 (or the pseudogene TRBV3-2) to TRBJ2-5; the match to TRBD2 covers 7 bases. The trim removed 4 bases at V and 0 bases at J, leaving 8 bases unmatched. CDR3 length equals 16 residues. Germline CDR1 and CDR2: LGHDT and YNNKEL (reference sequence). This CDR3 reads CASSLPLAEYQETQYF. In DNA, the CDR3 is TGTGCCAGCAGCCTTCCCCTAGCGGAGTACCAAGAGACCCAGTACTTC.

The chain couples TRBV27 to TRBJ1-2, with D tentatively TRBD1 (6 bases). The CDR3 length is 15 residues. The V gene lost 0 bases and the J gene lost 5 bases, with 13 bases spanning the gap. Germline CDR1 is MNHEY and CDR2 is SMNVEV (reference sequence). The DNA for the CDR3 is TGTGCCAGCAGTTTATCGCGACAGGCGTCTTATGGCTACACCTTC. Translated: CASSLSRQASYGYTF.

Points on this clone: Additional DNA sequences in this sample encode the identical CDR3. The rearrangement links TRBV6-5 to TRBJ1-5; a weak D match, TRBD1 (6 bases). This CDR3 has 15 amino acids. Germline V CDR1 and CDR2: MNHEY, SVGAGI. The ends were cut back, 0 bases at V and 4 bases at J, with 10 bases in the middle. The CDR3 DNA reads as TGTGCCAGCAGTTACTCGCGTCAGGGGAATCAGCCCCAGCATTTT. Its translation is CASSYSRQGNQPQHF.

The table lists this clone with a few counts. J is TRBJ2-7 and V is TRBV5-4; a weak D match, TRBD1 (6 bases). V was clipped by 3 bases and J by 4 bases, with 11 bases between them. Germline V CDR1 and CDR2: SGHNT, YYREEE (reference sequence). The CDR3 spans 13 residues. The CDR3 reads CASSSGTIYEQYF. The CDR3 DNA reads as TGTGCCAGCAGCTCGGGGACAATTTACGAGCAGTACTTC.

The chain uses TRBV10-3 and TRBJ2-1; the D gene is possibly TRBD1 (5 bases). V was shortened by 4 bases and J by 4 bases, with 14 bases between the two germline ends. The CDR3 spans 15 residues. CDR1 is ENHRY and CDR2 is SYGVKD in the germline V gene. Here the CDR3 reads CAISGSRDPYNEQFF. CDR3 bases: TGTGCCATCAGTGGATCCAGGGATCCGTACAATGAGCAGTTCTTC.

The rearrangement links TRBV5-1 to TRBJ1-6; D unresolved. The V gene's germline CDR1 is SGHRS and CDR2 YFSETQ. Trimming shortened V by 0 bases and J by 10 bases, and 11 bases separated the two germline ends. The CDR3 runs to 14 residues. DNA for the CDR3: TGCGCCAGCAGCTTGGTATGGGAGATCTCACCCCTCCACTTT. Amino acids: CASSLVWEISPLHF.

The V gene is TRBV6-1, the J gene TRBJ2-1, with 7 bases aligning to TRBD1. The CDR3 runs 16 residues. The germline gives CDR1 MNHNS, CDR2 SASEGT. Unmatched junction bases numbered 16, after V lost 4 bases and J lost 10 bases. The CDR3 sequence is CASSGHRGTVSGEQFF. CDR3 DNA sequence: TGTGCCAGCAGTGGCCACAGGGGTACGGTCTCGGGGGAGCAGTTCTTC.